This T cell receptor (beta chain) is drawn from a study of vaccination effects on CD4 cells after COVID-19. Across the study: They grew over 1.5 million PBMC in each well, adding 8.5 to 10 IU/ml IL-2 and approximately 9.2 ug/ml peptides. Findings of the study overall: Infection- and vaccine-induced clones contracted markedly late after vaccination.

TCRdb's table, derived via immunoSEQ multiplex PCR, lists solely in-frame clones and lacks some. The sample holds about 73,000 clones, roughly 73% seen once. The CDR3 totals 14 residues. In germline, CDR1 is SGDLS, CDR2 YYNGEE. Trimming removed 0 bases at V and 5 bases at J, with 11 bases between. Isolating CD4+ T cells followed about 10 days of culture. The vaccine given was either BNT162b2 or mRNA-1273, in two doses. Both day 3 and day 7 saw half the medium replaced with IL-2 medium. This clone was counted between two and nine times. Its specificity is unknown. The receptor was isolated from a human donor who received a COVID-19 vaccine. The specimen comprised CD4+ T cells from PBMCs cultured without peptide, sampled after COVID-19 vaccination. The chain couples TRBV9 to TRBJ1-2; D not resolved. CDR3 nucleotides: TGTGCCAGCAGCGTAGATTACGGAGGGTATGGCTACACCTTC. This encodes CASSVDYGGYGYTF.